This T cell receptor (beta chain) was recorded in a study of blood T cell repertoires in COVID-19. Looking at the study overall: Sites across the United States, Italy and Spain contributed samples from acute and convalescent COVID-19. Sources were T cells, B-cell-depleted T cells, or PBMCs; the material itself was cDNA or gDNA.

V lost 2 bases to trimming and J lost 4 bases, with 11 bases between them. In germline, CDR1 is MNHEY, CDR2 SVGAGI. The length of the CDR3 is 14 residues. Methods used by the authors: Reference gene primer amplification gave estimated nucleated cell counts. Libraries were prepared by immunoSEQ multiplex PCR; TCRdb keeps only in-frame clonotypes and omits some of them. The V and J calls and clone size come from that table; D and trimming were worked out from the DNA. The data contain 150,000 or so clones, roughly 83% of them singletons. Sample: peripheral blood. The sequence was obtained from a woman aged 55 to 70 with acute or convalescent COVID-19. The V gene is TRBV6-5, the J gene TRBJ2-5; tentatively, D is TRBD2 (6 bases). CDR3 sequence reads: CASSYGGLIETQYF. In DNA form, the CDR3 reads TGTGCCAGCAGTTACGGGGGACTGATAGAGACCCAGTACTTC.